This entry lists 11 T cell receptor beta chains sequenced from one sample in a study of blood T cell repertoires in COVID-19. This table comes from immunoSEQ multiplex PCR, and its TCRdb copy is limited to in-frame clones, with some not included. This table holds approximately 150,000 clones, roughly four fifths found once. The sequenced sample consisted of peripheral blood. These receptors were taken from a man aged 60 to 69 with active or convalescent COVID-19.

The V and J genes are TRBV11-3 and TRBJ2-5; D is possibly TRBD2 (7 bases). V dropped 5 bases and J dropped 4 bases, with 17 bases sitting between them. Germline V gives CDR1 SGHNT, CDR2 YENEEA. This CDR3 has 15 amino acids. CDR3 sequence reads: CASSPGGRGPETQYF. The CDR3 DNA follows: TGTGCCAGCAGCCCCGGGGGGCGCGGGCCAGAGACCCAGTACTTC.

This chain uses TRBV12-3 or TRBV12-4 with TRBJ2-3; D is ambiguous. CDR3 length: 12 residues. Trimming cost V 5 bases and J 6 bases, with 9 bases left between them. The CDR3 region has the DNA TGTGCCAGCAGTCGATCCGGGGATACGCAGTATTTT. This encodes CASSRSGDTQYF.

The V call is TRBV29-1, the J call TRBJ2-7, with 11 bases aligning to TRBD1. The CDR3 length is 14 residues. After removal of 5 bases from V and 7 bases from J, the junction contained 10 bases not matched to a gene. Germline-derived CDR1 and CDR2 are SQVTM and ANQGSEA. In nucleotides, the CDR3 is TGCAGCGTTCCACGGACAGGGGGCGTAGGGGAGCAGTACTTC. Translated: CSVPRTGGVGEQYF.

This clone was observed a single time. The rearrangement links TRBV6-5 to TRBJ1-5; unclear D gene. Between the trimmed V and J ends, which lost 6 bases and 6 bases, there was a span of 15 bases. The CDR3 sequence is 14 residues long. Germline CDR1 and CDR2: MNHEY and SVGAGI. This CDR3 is CASRPGGGSQPQHF. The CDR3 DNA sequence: TGTGCCAGCAGACCGGGTGGCGGGAGTCAGCCCCAGCATTTT.

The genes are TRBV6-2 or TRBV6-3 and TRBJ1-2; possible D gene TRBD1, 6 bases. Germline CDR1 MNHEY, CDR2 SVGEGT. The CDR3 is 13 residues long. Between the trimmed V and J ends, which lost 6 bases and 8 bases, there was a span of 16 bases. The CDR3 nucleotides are TGTGCCAGCAGCTCAACAGGGATATACGGCTACACCTTC. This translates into CASSSTGIYGYTF.

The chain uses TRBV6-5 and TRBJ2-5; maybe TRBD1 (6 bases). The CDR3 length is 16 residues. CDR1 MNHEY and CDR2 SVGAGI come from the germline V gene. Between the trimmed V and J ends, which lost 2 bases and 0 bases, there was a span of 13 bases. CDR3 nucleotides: TGTGCCAGCAGTTACGGTACAGGGTCGTACCAAGAGACCCAGTACTTC. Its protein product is CASSYGTGSYQETQYF.

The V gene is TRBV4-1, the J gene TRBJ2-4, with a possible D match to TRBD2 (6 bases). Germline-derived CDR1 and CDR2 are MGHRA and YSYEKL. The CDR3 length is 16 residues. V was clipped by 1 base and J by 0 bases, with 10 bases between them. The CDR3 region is CASSQAGGLAKNIQYF. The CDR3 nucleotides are TGCGCCAGCAGCCAAGCCGGGGGTCTAGCCAAAAACATTCAGTACTTC.

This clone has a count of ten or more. CDR3 sequence: CASRGDRGSNQPQHF. CDR3 DNA: TGTGCCAGCAGGGGGGACAGGGGTAGCAATCAGCCCCAGCATTTT. This chain links TRBV6-4 with TRBJ1-5, with 10 bases aligning to TRBD1. With 6 bases clipped from V and 0 bases from J, the junction kept 2 bases outside the gene matches. The CDR3 loop spans 15 amino acids. From germline, CDR1 is MRHNA and CDR2 SNTAGT.

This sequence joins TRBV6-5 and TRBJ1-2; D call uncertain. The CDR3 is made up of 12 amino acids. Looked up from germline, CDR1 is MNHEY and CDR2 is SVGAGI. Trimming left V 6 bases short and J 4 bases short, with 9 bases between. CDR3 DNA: TGTGCCAGCAGCTACAGCGGCTATGGCTACACCTTC. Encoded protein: CASSYSGYGYTF.

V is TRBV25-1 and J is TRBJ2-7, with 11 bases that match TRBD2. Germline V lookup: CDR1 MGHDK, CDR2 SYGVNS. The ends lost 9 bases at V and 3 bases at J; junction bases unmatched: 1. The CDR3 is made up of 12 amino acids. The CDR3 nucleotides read TGTGCCAGTGGACTAGCGGGCTACGAGCAGTACTTC. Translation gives CASGLAGYEQYF.

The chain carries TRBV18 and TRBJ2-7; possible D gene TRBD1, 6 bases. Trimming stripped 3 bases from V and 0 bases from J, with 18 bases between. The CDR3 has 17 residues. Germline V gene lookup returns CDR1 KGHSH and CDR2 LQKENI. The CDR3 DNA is TGTGCCAGCTCACCTCCGCTAGGGGGTCAGAGCTCCTACGAGCAGTACTTC. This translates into CASSPPLGGQSSYEQYF.